This entry lists 6 T cell receptor beta chains sequenced from one sample in a study of blood T cells in healthy people across ages (dated by TCRdb to the mid-2010s). The library came from 5' RACE. Sequencing was performed on an Illumina HiSeq 2500. A second PCR of roughly 7 to 11 cycles was performed with a sample-barcoded 5' primer and a J-beta primer mix. The public reads were quality trimmed at Q25 with fastp and then assembled into clones with MiXCR by TCRdb, keeping productive beta chains. Every entry covers one CDR3 protein and lists the most common genes and DNA from its rows. This sample is represented by some 670,000 distinct CDR3 sequences; approximately 52% of them were singletons. 13% of the sample comes from the top ten. What was sequenced was blood. Every receptor here comes from a woman over 75 in good health.

The V and J genes are TRBV12-3 or TRBV12-4 and TRBJ1-6; weak D call: TRBD1 (6 bases). Trimming left V 1 base short and J 7 bases short, with 8 bases between. The CDR3 has 14 amino acids. CDR3: CASSLGTENSPLHF. The DNA for the CDR3 is TGTGCCAGCAGTTTAGGGACAGAAAATTCACCCCTCCACTTT.

This clonotype has at least ten counts. The chain carries TRBV20-1 and TRBJ1-6; tentative D call: TRBD1 (6 bases). V was clipped by 3 bases and J by 7 bases, with 13 bases between them. There are 14 residues in the CDR3. Germline CDR1 and CDR2: DFQATT and SNEGSKA (reference sequence). The CDR3 coding sequence is TGCAGTGCTAGCACGGGGGCACGGAATTCACCCCTCCACTTT. This sequence encodes CSASTGARNSPLHF.

This clonotype was counted between two and nine times. The chain joins TRBV20-1 to TRBJ2-1, with 15 bases that match TRBD2. This CDR3 comprises 18 residues. CDR1 is DFQATT and CDR2 is SNEGSKA in the germline V gene (reference sequence). V shed 6 bases, J shed 0 bases, and the junction held 9 bases outside the gene matches. The CDR3 protein is CSAKGLAGGGSSYNEQFF. CDR3 sequence (DNA): TGCAGTGCAAAGGGACTAGCGGGGGGCGGGAGCTCCTACAATGAGCAGTTCTTC.

The chain has TRBV7-9 and TRBJ1-6, with 10 bases identical to TRBD1. V dropped 6 bases and J dropped 9; count of bases not matched to a gene: 8. The CDR3 has 15 amino acids. Germline CDR1 is SEHNR and CDR2 is FQNEAQ (reference sequence). The CDR3 DNA reads TGTGCCAGCAGTCCCGGGACAGGGGTTGGTTCACCCCTCCACTTT. Translating gives CASSPGTGVGSPLHF.

This clonotype was picked up many times. The chain is built from TRBV6-1 and TRBJ2-1, with no clear D. Looked up from germline, CDR1 is MNHNS and CDR2 is SASEGT. V lost 4 bases and J lost 5, with 15 bases in between. The CDR3 sequence is 15 residues long. As DNA, the CDR3 is TGTGCCAGCAGTGTGCTCGGCGCGCGTGACAATGAGCAGTTCTTC. This encodes CASSVLGARDNEQFF.

The chain joins TRBV2 to TRBJ1-2, with 10 bases matching TRBD1. Looked up from germline, CDR1 is SNHLY and CDR2 is FYNNEI. The CDR3 has 20 amino acids. The junction had 26 bases not matched to a gene; V was cut back by 7 bases and J by 6 bases. The CDR3 nucleotides read TGTGCCAGCACTCCTACGCCCGGGACAGGGGCGTCCTGGGGAGTGAATGGCTACACCTTC. Its translation is CASTPTPGTGASWGVNGYTF. The variable domain in full, with the rest retrieved from reference TRBV2 and TRBJ1-2, is EPEVTQTPSHQVTQMGQEVILRCVPISNHLYFYWYRQILGQKVEFLVSFYNNEISEKSEIFDDQFSVERPDGSNFTLKIRSTKLEDSAMYFCASTPTPGTGASWGVNGYTFGSGTRLTVV.